Below are 15 T cell receptor beta chains sequenced from a single sample in a study of long-term antiretroviral therapy in people with HIV. They ran version v3.0 of the immunoSEQ assay at survey level. Measured with immunoSEQ multiplex PCR; TCRdb has only the in-frame clones, and not every one. The table records fewer than 35,000 clones, roughly 97% of them present only once. The material was unsorted PBMCs, obtained 6.9 years after starting antiretroviral therapy. These receptor sequences come from a man younger than 40 with HIV.

The chain couples TRBV19 to TRBJ1-5, with 9 bases fitting TRBD1. The junction had 5 bases not matched to a gene; V was cut back by 5 bases and J by 6 bases. Germline-derived CDR1 and CDR2 are LNHDA and SQIVND (reference sequence). The CDR3 is 14 amino acids. The CDR3 DNA sequence: TGTGCCAGTAGTCAGTTGGACAGGGGTCAGCCCCAGCATTTT. Its translation: CASSQLDRGQPQHF.

The CDR3 loop reads CASSQELAGPTDTQYF. CDR3 sequence (DNA): TGTGCCAGCAGCCAAGAACTAGCGGGGCCCACAGATACGCAGTATTTT. The V gene is TRBV4-2, the J gene TRBJ2-3; 10 bases match TRBD2. V lost 0 bases and J lost 2; bases outside the gene matches: 2. The germline V gene has CDR1 LGHNA and CDR2 YNFKEQ. This CDR3 region has 16 residues.

This sequence joins TRBV4-3 and TRBJ1-2, with TRBD1 as a possible D gene (5 bases). Germline V gives CDR1 LGHNA, CDR2 YSLEER. The CDR3 is 15 residues long. The V gene lost 0 bases and the J gene lost 6 bases, with 14 bases spanning the gap. The CDR3 DNA sequence: TGCGCCAGCAGCCAAGAATGGCAGGGATGGAATGGCTACACCTTC. This sequence encodes CASSQEWQGWNGYTF.

The chain couples TRBV4-3 to TRBJ1-6, with D possibly TRBD1 on 5 matching bases. Deletions cut 0 bases from V and 10 bases from J, with 7 bases between. This CDR3 has 13 residues. Germline V lookup: CDR1 LGHNA, CDR2 YSLEER. CDR3 coding DNA: TGCGCCAGCAGCCAAGAATGGGGGTCACCCCTCCACTTT. It yields the protein CASSQEWGSPLHF.

V and J are TRBV5-1 and TRBJ2-5; the match to TRBD1 covers 8 bases. The CDR3 is 14 amino acids. Germline V gene lookup returns CDR1 SGHRS and CDR2 YFSETQ. The trim removed 3 bases at V and 0 bases at J, leaving 1 base unmatched. In nucleotides, the CDR3 is TGCGCCAGCAGCTGGGGACAGGACCAAGAGACCCAGTACTTC. This encodes CASSWGQDQETQYF.

This CDR3 is CASTERVGRGLHGYTF. CDR3 sequence (DNA): TGTGCCAGCACTGAGAGGGTTGGCAGGGGGCTTCATGGCTACACCTTC. The chain is built from TRBV6-1 and TRBJ1-2; 8 bases are a match to TRBD1. CDR3 length: 16 amino acids. The ends lost 7 bases at V and 6 bases at J; junction bases unmatched: 16. Germline V CDR1 and CDR2: MNHNS, SASEGT.

This CDR3 reads CASGGQGAVGKLFF. CDR3 bases: TGTGCCAGCGGAGGGCAGGGGGCGGTCGGAAAACTGTTTTTT. The chain links TRBV27 to TRBJ1-4; 8 nucleotides align to TRBD1. Germline-derived CDR1 and CDR2 are MNHEY and SMNVEV (reference sequence). The CDR3 extends over 14 amino acids. Losses at the gene ends were 8 bases for V and 10 bases for J; bases not matched to a gene: 12. Complete variable domain (other parts from reference TRBV27 and TRBJ1-4): EAQVTQNPRYLITVTGKKLTVTCSQNMNHEYMSWYRQDPGLGLRQIYYSMNVEVTDKGDVPEGYKVSRKEKRNFPLILESPSPNQTSLYFCASGGQGAVGKLFFGSGTQLSVL.

CDR3: CASSFLGAEAGGGYTF. In DNA, the CDR3 is TGTGCCAGCAGTTTTCTGGGGGCGGAAGCTGGAGGCGGCTACACCTTC. The V gene is TRBV27, the J gene TRBJ1-2; TRBD1 is a possible D gene (6 bases). CDR1 is MNHEY, CDR2 SMNVEV, per germline (reference sequence). This CDR3 has 16 residues. The ends were cut back, 3 bases at V and 8 bases at J, with 22 bases in the middle.

The chain links TRBV20-1 to TRBJ2-5; a weak D match, TRBD2 (5 bases). The germline CDR1 and CDR2 sequences are DFQATT and SNEGSKA (reference sequence). The CDR3 totals 11 residues. V was cut by 3 bases and J by 5 bases, with 7 bases left in between. The CDR3 is CSASGVETQYF. CDR3 DNA: TGCAGTGCTAGCGGGGTTGAGACCCAGTACTTC.

The chain links TRBV5-1 to TRBJ2-5, with D possibly TRBD2 on 5 matching bases. The V gene's germline CDR1 is SGHRS and CDR2 YFSETQ. Trimming removed 4 bases at V and 4 bases at J, with 20 bases between. This CDR3 region has 16 residues. The CDR3 DNA reads TGCGCCAGCAGCCCCATCCAAGGACTTGGAGGAGAGACCCAGTACTTC. Residues: CASSPIQGLGGETQYF. Supplemented by reference TRBV5-1 and TRBJ2-5, the full variable domain reads KAGVTQTPRYLIKTRGQQVTLSCSPISGHRSVSWYQQTPGQGLQFLFEYFSETQRNKGNFPGRFSGRQFSNSRSEMNVSTLELGDSALYLCASSPIQGLGGETQYFGPGTRLLVL.

The chain is built from TRBV7-3 and TRBJ1-3; TRBD1 is a possible D gene (6 bases). Germline CDR1 reads SGHTA; CDR2 reads FQGTGA. This CDR3 comprises 15 residues. V was clipped by 3 bases and J by 2 bases, with 11 bases between them. The CDR3 is CASSLGGATGNTIYF. The CDR3 region has the DNA TGTGCCAGCAGCTTGGGGGGGGCGACTGGAAACACCATATATTTT.

The CDR3 sequence is CATSREGVSGRSYEQYF. The CDR3 bases are TGTGCCACCAGCAGAGAGGGGGTAAGCGGTCGGTCCTACGAGCAGTACTTC. The rearrangement joins TRBV15 to TRBJ2-7, with D possibly being TRBD1 or TRBD2 (5 bases each). V was cut by 0 bases and J by 1 base, with 16 bases left in between. CDR1 and CDR2 (germline): LNHNV, YYDKDF (reference sequence). The CDR3 contains 17 residues.

The genes are TRBV5-4 and TRBJ2-1; 14 bases map to TRBD2. The CDR3 spans 16 residues. Losses at the gene ends were 3 bases for V and 8 bases for J; bases not matched to a gene: 7. Germline CDR1 reads SGHNT; CDR2 reads YYREEE (reference sequence). CDR3: CASSSGLAGGGDEQFF. CDR3 coding DNA: TGTGCCAGCAGCTCAGGACTAGCGGGAGGAGGGGATGAGCAGTTCTTC.

A single count supports this clone. This rearrangement joins TRBV6-5 to TRBJ2-3; D possibly corresponds to TRBD2 (6 bases). The CDR3 runs to 16 residues. Germline-derived CDR1 and CDR2 are MNHEY and SVGAGI. The V and J ends lost 2 bases and 3 bases respectively, with 15 bases between them. CDR3 amino acids: CASSYLSRGETDTQYF. Written as DNA, the CDR3 is TGTGCCAGCAGTTACCTTTCGCGGGGAGAGACAGATACGCAGTATTTT.

The J gene is TRBJ2-1, the V gene TRBV7-2; no definite D call. Trimming took off 5 bases at V and 0 bases at J, with 8 bases between the two ends. Germline V CDR1 and CDR2: SGHTA, FQGNSA. The CDR3 sequence is 14 residues long. This CDR3 reads CASSPLGSYNEQFF. CDR3 sequence (DNA): TGTGCCAGCAGCCCCCTGGGCTCCTACAATGAGCAGTTCTTC.